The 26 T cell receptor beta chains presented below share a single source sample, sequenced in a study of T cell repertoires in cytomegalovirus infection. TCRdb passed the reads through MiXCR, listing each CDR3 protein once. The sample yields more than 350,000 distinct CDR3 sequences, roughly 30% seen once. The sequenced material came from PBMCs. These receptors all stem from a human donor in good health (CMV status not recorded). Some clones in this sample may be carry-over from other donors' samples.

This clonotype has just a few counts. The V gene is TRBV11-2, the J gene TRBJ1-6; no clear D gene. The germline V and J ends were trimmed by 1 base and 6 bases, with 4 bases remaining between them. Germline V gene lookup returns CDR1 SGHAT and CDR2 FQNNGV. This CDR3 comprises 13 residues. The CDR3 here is CASSLGSNSPLHF. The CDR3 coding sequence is TGTGCCAGCAGCTTAGGCAGTAATTCACCCCTCCACTTT.

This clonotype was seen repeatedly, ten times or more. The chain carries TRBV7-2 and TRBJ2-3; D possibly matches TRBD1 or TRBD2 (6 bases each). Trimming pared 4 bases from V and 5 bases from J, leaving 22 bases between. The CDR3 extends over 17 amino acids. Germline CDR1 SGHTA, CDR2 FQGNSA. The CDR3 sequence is CASSSTLGGIGVDTQYF. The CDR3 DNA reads TGTGCCAGCAGCTCCACCCTAGGGGGGATTGGGGTAGATACGCAGTATTTT.

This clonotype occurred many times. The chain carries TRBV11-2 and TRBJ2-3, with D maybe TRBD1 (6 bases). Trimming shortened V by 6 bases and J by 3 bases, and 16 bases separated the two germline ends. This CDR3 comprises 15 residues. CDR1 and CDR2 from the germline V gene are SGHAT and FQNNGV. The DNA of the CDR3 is TGTGCCAGCAGTTCCGGTGGGGGACAAACAGATACGCAGTATTTT. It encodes CASSSGGGQTDTQYF.

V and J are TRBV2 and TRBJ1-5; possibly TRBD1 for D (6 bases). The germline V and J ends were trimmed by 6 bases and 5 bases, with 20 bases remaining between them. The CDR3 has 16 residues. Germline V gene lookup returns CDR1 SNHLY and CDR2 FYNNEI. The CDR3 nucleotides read TGTGCCAGCAGGGACGAGAGGGCAGGGGTTTATCAGCCCCAGCATTTT. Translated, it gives CASRDERAGVYQPQHF.

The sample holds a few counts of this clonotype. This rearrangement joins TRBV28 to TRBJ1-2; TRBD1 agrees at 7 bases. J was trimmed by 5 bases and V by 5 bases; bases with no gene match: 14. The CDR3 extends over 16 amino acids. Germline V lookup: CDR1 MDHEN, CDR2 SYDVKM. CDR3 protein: CASSTEGEGARYGYTF. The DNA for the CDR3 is TGTGCCAGCAGTACTGAGGGCGAGGGGGCCCGGTATGGCTACACCTTC.

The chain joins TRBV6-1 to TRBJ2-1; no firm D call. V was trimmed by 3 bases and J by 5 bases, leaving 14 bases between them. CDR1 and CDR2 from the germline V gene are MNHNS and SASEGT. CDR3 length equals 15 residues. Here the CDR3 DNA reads TGTGCCAGCAGTGAGGTTGCCCGTTCGCACAATGAGCAGTTCTTC. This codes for CASSEVARSHNEQFF.

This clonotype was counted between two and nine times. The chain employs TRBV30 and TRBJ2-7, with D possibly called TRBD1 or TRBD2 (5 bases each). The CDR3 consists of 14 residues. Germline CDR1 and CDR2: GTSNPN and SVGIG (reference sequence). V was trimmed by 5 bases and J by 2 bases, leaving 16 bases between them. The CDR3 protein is CAWEPGAGAYEQYF. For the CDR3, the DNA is TGTGCCTGGGAGCCCGGGGCGGGCGCCTACGAGCAGTACTTC.

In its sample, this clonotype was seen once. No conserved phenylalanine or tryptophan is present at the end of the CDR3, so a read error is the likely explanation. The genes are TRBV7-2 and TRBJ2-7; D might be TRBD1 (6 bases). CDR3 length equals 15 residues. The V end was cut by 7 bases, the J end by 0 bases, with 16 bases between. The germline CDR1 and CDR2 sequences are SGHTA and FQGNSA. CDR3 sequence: CASITRGEGSYEQYL. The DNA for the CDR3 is TGTGCCAGCATCACCAGGGGCGAGGGCTCCTACGAGCAGTACTTA.

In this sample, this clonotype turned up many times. The CDR3 DNA reads TGTGCCAGCAGCTTAGTTTTAGGGCAGGGGGTGAACACTGAAGCTTTCTTT. Protein product: CASSLVLGQGVNTEAFF. J is TRBJ1-1 and V is TRBV7-9, with 7 bases fitting TRBD1. The CDR3 loop spans 17 amino acids. The V segment lost 1 base and the J segment 0 bases; nucleotides outside the gene matches: 8. CDR1 is SEHNR, CDR2 FQNEAQ, per germline (reference sequence).

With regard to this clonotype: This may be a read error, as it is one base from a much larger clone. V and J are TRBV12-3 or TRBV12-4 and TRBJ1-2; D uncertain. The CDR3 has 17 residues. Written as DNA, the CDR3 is TGTGCCAGCAGTTTCTGGTTAAAAGGGAATCTCGGCTATGGCTCCACCTTC. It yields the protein CASSFWLKGNLGYGSTF.

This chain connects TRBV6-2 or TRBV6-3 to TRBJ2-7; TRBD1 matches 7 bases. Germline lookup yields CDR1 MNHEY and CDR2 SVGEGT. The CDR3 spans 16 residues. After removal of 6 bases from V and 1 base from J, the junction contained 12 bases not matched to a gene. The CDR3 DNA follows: TGTGCCAGCAGATTACAGGGGACCTTCCCTTCCTACGAGCAGTACTTC. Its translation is CASRLQGTFPSYEQYF.

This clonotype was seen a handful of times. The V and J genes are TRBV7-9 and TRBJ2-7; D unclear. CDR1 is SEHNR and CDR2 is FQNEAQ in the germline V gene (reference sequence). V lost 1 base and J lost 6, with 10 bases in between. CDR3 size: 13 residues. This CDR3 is CASSLGQSAEQYF. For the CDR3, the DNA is TGTGCCAGCAGCTTAGGGCAGTCCGCCGAGCAGTACTTC.

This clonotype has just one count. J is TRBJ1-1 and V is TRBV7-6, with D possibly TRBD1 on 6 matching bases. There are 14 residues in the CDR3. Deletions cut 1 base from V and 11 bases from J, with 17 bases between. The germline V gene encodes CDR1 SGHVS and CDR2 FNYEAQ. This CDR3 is CASSLVSTTGHAFF. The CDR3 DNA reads TGTGCCAGCAGCTTAGTGTCAACTACAGGGCATGCTTTCTTT. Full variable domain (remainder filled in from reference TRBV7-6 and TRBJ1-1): GAGVSQSPRYKVTKRGQDVALRCDPISGHVSLYWYRQALGQGPEFLTYFNYEAQQDKSGLPNDRFSAERPEGSISTLTIQRTEQRDSAMYRCASSLVSTTGHAFFGQGTRLTVV.

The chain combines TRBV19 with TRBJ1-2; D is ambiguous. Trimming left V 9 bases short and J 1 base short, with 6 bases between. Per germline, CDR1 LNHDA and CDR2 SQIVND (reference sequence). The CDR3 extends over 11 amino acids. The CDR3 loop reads CASDNNYGYTF. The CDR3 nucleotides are TGTGCCAGCGACAATAACTATGGCTACACCTTC.

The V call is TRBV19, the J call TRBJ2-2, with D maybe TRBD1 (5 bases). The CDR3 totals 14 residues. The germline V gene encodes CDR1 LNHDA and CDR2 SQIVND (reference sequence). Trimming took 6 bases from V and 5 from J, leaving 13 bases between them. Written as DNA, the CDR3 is TGTGCCAGTAGGAGACAGTTTAGTACCGGGGAGCTGTTTTTT. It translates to CASRRQFSTGELFF.

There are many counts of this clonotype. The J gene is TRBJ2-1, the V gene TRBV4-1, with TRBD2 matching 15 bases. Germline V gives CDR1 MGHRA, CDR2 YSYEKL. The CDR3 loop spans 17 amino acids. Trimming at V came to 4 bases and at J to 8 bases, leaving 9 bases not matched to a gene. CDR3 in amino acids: CASSLGLAGGPEDEQFF. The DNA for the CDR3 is TGCGCCAGCAGCCTGGGACTAGCGGGGGGACCGGAGGATGAGCAGTTCTTC.

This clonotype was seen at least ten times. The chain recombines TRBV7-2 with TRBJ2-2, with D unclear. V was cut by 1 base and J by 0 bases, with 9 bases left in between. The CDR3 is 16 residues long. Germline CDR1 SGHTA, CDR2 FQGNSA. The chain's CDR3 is CASSLVVHSNTGELFF. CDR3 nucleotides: TGTGCCAGCAGCTTAGTTGTTCATTCGAACACCGGGGAGCTGTTTTTT.

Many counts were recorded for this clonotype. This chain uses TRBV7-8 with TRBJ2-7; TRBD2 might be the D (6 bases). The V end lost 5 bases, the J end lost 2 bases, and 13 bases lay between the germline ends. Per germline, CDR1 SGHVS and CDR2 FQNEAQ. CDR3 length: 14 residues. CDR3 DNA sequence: TGTGCCAGCAGCCCGCGGGACCCCCCCTACGAGCAGTACTTC. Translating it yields CASSPRDPPYEQYF. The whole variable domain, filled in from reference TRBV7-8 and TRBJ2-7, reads GAGVSQSPRYKVAKRGQDVALRCDPISGHVSLFWYQQALGQGPEFLTYFQNEAQLDKSGLPSDRFFAERPEGSVSTLKIQRTQQEDSAVYLCASSPRDPPYEQYFGPGTRLTVT.

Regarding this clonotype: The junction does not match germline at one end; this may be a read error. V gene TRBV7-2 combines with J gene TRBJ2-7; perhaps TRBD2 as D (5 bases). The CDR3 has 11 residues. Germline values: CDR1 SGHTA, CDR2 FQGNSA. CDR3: CSSSSSHEHYF. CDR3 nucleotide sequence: TGTTCCAGCAGCTCTAGCCACGAGCATTACTTC.

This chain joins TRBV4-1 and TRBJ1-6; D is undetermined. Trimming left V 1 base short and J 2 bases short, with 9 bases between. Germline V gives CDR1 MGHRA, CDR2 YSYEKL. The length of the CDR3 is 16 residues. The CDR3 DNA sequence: TGCGCCAGCAGCCAAGTCGGACCGGCCTATAATTCACCCCTCCACTTT. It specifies CASSQVGPAYNSPLHF.

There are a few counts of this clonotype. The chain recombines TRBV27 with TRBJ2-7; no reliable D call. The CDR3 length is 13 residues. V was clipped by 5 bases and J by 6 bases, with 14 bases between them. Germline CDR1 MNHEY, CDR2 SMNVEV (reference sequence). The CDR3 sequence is CASSPYTAREQYF. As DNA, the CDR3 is TGTGCCAGCAGTCCGTATACCGCCCGCGAGCAGTACTTC.

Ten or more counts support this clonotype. CDR3 coding DNA: TGTGCCAGCAGCCAACACGGGGGATTGAACACTGAAGCTTTCTTT. This translates into CASSQHGGLNTEAFF. This chain uses TRBV7-3 with TRBJ1-1; D possibly corresponds to TRBD1 (5 bases). There are 15 residues in the CDR3. Between the trimmed V and J ends, which lost 5 bases and 0 bases, there was a span of 13 bases. CDR1 SGHTA and CDR2 FQGTGA come from the germline V gene. The variable domain in full, with the rest retrieved from reference TRBV7-3 and TRBJ1-1, is GAGVSQTPSNKVTEKGKYVELRCDPISGHTALYWYRQSLGQGPEFLIYFQGTGAADDSGLPNDRFFAVRPEGSVSTLKIQRTERGDSAVYLCASSQHGGLNTEAFFGQGTRLTVV.

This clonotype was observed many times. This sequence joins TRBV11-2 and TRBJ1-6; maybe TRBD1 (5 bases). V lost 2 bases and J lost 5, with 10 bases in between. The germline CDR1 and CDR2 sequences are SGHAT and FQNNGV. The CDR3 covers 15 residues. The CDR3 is CASSLIQADNSPLHF. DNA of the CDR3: TGTGCCAGCAGCTTAATACAGGCCGATAATTCACCCCTCCACTTT.

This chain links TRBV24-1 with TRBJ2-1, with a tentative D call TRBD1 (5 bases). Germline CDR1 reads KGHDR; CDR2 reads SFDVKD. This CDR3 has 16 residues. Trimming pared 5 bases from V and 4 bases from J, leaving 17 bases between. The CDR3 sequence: CATSGPAETAYNEQFF. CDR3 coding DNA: TGTGCCACCAGTGGTCCCGCGGAGACAGCGTACAATGAGCAGTTCTTC.

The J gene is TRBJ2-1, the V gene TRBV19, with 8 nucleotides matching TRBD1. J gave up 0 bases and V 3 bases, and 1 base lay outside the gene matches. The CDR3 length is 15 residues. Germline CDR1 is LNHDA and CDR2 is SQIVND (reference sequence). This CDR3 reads CASSMTGDSYNEQFF. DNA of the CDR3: TGTGCCAGTAGTATGACAGGGGACTCCTACAATGAGCAGTTCTTC. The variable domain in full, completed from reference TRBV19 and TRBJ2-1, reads DGGITQSPKYLFRKEGQNVTLSCEQNLNHDAMYWYRQDPGQGLRLIYYSQIVNDFQKGDIAEGYSVSREKKESFPLTVTSAQKNPTAFYLCASSMTGDSYNEQFFGPGTRLTVL.

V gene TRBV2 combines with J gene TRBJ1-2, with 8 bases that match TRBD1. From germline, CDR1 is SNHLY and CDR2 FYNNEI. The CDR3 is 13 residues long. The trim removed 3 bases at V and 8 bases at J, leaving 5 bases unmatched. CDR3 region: CASSDQGAEGYTF. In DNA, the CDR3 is TGTGCCAGCAGTGACCAGGGGGCGGAAGGCTACACCTTC.